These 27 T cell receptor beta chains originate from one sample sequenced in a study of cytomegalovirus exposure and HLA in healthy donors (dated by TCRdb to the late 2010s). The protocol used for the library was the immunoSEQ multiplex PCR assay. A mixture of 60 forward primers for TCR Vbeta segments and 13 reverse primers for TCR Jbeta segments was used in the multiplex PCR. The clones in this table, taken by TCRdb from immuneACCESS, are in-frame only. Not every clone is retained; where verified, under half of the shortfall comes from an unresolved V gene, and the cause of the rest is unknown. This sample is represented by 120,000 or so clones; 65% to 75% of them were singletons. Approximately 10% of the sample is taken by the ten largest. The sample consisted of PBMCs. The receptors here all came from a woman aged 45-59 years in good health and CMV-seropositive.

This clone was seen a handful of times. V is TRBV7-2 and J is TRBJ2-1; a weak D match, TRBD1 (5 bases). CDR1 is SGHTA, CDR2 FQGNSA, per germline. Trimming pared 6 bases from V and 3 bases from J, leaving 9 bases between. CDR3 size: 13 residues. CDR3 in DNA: TGTGCCAGCAGTCCGACAGTCTACAATGAGCAGTTCTTC. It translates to CASSPTVYNEQFF.

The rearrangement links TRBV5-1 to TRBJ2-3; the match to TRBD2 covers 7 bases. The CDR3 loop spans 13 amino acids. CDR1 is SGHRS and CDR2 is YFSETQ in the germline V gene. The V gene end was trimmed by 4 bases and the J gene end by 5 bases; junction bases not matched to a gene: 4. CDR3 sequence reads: CASSPGGGDTQYF. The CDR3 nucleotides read TGCGCCAGCAGCCCCGGCGGGGGAGATACGCAGTATTTT.

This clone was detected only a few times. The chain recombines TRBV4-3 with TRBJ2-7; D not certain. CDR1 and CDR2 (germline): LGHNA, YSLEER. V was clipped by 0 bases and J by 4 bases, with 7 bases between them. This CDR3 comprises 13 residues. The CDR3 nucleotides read TGCGCCAGCAGCCAAGAGCAGAGGTACGAGCAGTACTTC. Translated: CASSQEQRYEQYF.

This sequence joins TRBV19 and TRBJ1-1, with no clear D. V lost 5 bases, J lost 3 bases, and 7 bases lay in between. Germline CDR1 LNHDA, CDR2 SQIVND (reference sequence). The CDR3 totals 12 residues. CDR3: CASSFRYTEAFF. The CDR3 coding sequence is TGTGCCAGTAGTTTCCGGTACACTGAAGCTTTCTTT.

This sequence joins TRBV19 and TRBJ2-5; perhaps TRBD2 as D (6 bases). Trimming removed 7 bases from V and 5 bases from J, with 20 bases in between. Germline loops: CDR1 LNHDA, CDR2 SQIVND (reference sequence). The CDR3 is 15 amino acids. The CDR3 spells CASTPPGRGLETQYF. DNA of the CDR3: TGTGCCAGTACCCCCCCCGGGCGGGGCTTGGAGACCCAGTACTTC.

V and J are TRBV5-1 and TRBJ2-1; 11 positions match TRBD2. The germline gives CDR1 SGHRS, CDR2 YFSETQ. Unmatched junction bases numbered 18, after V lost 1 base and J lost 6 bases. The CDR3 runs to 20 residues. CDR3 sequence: CASSLLRPLKPGLAANEQFF. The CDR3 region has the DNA TGCGCCAGCAGCTTGCTGCGTCCATTAAAGCCGGGACTAGCGGCCAATGAGCAGTTCTTC.

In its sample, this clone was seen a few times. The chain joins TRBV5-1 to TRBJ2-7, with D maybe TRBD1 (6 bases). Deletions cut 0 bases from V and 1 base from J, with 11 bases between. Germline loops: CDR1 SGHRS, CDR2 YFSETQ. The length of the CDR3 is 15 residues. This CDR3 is CASSLGQDNSYEQYF. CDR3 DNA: TGCGCCAGCAGCTTGGGACAGGATAATTCCTACGAGCAGTACTTC.

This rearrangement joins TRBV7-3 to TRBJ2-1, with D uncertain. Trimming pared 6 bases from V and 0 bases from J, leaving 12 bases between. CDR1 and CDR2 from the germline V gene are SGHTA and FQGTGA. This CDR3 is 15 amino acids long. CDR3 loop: CASRSPTSSYNEQFF. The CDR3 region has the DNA TGTGCCAGCAGATCCCCGACATCCTCCTACAATGAGCAGTTCTTC.

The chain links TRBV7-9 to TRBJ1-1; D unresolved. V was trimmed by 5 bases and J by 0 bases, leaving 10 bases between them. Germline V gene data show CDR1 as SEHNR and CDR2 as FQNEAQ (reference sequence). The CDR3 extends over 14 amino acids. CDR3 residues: CASSPVTVNTEAFF. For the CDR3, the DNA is TGTGCCAGCAGCCCCGTTACTGTGAACACTGAAGCTTTCTTT.

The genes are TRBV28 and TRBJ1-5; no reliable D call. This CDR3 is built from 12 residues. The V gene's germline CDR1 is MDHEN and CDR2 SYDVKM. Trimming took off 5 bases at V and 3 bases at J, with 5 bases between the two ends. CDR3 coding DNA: TGTGCCAGCAGTATCTCCAATCAGCCCCAGCATTTT. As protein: CASSISNQPQHF.

The CDR3 sequence is CASSRDSGYYNEQFF. For the CDR3, the DNA is TGTGCCAGCAGCCGCGATAGCGGGTACTACAATGAGCAGTTCTTC. The V gene is TRBV2, the J gene TRBJ2-1; 7 bases map to TRBD2. The CDR3 has 15 amino acids. The V segment lost 6 bases and the J segment 3 bases; nucleotides outside the gene matches: 8. Germline V CDR1 and CDR2: SNHLY, FYNNEI.

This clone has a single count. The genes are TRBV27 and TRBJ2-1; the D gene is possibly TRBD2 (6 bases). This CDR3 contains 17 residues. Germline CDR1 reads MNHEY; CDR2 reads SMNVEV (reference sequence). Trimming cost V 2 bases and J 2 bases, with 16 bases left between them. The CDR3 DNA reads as TGTGCCAGCAGTTTACGACCGCCGGGGGTGGCCTACAATGAGCAGTTCTTC. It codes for CASSLRPPGVAYNEQFF.

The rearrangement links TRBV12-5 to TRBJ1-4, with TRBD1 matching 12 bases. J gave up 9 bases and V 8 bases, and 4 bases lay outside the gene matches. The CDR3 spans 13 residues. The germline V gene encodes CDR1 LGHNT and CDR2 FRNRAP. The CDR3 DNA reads TGTGCTAGTACCGGGACAGGGGGCAAAAAACTGTTTTTT. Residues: CASTGTGGKKLFF.

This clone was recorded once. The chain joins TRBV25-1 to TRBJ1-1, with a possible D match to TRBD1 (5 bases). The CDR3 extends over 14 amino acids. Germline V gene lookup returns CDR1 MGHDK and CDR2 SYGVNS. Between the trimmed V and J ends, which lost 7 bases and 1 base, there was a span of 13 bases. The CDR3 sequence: CASNRIWKNTEAFF. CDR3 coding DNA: TGTGCCAGCAACAGGATTTGGAAGAACACTGAAGCTTTCTTT.

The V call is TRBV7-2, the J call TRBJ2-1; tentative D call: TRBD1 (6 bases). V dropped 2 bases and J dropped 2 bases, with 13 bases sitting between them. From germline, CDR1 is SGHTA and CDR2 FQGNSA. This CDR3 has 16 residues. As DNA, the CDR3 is TGTGCCAGCAGCTTACGTGAAGGGGGAACCTACAATGAGCAGTTCTTC. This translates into CASSLREGGTYNEQFF.

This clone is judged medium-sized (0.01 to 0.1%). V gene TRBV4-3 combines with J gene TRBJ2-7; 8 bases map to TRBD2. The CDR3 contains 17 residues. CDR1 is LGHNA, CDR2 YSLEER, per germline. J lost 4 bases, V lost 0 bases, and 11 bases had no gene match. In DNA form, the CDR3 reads TGCGCCAGCAGCCAAGATCGAGAACTAGCGGCGTTATACGAGCAGTACTTC. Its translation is CASSQDRELAALYEQYF.

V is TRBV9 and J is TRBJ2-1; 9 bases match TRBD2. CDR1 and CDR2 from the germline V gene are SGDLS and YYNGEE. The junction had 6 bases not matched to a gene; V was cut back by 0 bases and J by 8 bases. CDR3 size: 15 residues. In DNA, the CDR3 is TGTGCCAGCAGCGTAGGGCTAGCGGGACTAGATGAGCAGTTCTTC. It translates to CASSVGLAGLDEQFF.

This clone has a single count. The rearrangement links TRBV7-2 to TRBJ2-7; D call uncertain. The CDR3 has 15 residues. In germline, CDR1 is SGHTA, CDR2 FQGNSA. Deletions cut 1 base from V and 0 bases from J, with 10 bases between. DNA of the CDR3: TGTGCCAGCAGCTTAGTGGCGGCATACTCCTACGAGCAGTACTTC. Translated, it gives CASSLVAAYSYEQYF. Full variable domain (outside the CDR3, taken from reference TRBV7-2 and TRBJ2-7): GAGVSQSPSNKVTEKGKDVELRCDPISGHTALYWYRQSLGQGLEFLIYFQGNSAPDKSGLPSDRFSAERTGGSVSTLTIQRTQQEDSAVYLCASSLVAAYSYEQYFGPGTRLTVT.

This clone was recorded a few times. CDR3 protein: CASNPGTGEPGELFF. CDR3 in DNA: TGTGCCAGCAATCCCGGGACAGGGGAACCCGGGGAGCTGTTTTTT. The J gene is TRBJ2-2, the V gene TRBV9, with 10 positions matching TRBD1. The CDR3 loop spans 15 amino acids. With 6 bases clipped from V and 6 bases from J, the junction kept 8 bases outside the gene matches. Germline CDR1 reads SGDLS; CDR2 reads YYNGEE.

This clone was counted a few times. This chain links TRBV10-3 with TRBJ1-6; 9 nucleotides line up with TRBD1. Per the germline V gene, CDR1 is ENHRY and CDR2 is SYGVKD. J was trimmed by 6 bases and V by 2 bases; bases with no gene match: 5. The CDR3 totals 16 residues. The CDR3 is CAISEPGQGSNSPLHF. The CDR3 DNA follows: TGTGCCATCAGTGAGCCCGGACAGGGGTCTAATTCACCCCTCCACTTT.

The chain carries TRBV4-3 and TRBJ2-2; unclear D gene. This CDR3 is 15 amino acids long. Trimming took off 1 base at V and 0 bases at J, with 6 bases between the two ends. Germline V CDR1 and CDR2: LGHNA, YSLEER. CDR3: CASSQVTANTGELFF. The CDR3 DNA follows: TGCGCCAGCAGCCAAGTTACAGCGAACACCGGGGAGCTGTTTTTT.

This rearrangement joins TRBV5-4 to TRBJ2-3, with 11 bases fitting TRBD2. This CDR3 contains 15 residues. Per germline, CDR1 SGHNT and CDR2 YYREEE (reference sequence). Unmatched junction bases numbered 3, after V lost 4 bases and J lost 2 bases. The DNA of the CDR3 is TGTGCCAGCAGCCCGACTAGCGGGACCACAGATACGCAGTATTTT. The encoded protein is CASSPTSGTTDTQYF.

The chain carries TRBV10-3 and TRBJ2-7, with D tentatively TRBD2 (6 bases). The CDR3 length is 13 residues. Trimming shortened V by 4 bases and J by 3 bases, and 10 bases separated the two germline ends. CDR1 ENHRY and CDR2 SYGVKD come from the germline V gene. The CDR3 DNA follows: TGTGCCATCAGTGGGCAGGAGGGCTACGAGCAGTACTTC. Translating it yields CAISGQEGYEQYF.

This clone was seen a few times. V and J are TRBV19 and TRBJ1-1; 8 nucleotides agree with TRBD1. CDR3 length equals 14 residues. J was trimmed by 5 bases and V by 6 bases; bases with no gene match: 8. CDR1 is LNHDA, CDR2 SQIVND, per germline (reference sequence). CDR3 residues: CASREDRAGTEAFF. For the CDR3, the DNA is TGTGCCAGTAGGGAGGACAGGGCTGGGACTGAAGCTTTCTTT.

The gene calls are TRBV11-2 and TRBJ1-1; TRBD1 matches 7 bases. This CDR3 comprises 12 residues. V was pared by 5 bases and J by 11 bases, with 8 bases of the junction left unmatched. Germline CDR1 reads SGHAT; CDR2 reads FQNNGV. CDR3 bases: TGTGCCAGCAGCACATCTACAGGGGAGGCTTTCTTT. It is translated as CASSTSTGEAFF.

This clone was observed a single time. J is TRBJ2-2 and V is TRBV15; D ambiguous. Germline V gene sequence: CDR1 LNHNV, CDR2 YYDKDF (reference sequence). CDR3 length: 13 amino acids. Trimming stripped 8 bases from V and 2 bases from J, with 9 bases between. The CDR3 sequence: CATRTPNTGELFF. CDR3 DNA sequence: TGTGCCACCCGTACACCTAACACCGGGGAGCTGTTTTTT.

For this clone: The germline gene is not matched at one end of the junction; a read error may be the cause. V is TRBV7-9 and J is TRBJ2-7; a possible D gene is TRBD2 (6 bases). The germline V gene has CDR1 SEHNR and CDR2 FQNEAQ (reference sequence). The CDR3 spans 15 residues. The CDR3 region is CASSLATPNREEQYF. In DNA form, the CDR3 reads TGTGCCAGCAGCCTAGCGACCCCTAATCGGGAAGAGCAGTACTTC.